The present entry profiles one T cell receptor beta chain with its context. Its antigen remains unknown. The table came from immunoSEQ multiplex PCR; TCRdb's copy has only in-frame clones and leaves some out. The profile covers around 62,000 clones, with around nine tenths appearing a single time and 1.1% taken by the ten largest. Germline CDR1 reads MNHEY; CDR2 reads SVGAGI. Trimming removed 7 bases at V and 3 bases at J, with 16 bases between. This CDR3 has 15 amino acids. The sample comes from a study of OX40 agonist ivuxolimab in advanced cancers. Study-level information: Patients were roughly 87% male with ages roughly 20 to 85, mean around 58.

Study-wide findings and caveats: In general, CD8+ T cells held more expanded clones than CD4+ did, on average.

V gene TRBV6-5 combines with J gene TRBJ1-5; the D is unclear. This receptor was taken from an adult with an advanced solid tumor such as melanoma, head and neck, liver or kidney cancer. This specimen was CD4+ or CD8+ T cells sorted from blood, taken in a trial of the OX40 agonist ivuxolimab. CDR3 region: CASISSPRINQPQHF. CDR3 DNA: TGTGCCAGCATTTCATCTCCCCGCATCAATCAGCCCCAGCATTTT.